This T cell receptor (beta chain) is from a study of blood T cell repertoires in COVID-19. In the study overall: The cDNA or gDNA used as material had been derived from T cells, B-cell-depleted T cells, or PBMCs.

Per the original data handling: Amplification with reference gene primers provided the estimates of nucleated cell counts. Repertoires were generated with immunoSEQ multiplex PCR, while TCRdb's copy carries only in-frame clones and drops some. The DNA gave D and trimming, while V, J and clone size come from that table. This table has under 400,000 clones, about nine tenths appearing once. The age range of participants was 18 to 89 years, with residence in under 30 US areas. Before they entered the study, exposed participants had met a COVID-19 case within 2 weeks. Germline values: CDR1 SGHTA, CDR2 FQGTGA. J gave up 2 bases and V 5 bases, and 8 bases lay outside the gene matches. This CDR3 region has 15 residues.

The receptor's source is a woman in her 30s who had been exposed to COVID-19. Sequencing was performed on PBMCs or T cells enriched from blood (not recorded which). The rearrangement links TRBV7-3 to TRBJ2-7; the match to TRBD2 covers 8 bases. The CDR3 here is CASSRGGGGPYEQYF. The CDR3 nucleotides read TGTGCCAGCAGCCGGGGCGGCGGGGGGCCCTACGAGCAGTACTTC.